Below, 23 T cell receptor beta chains from the same sample are listed, as sequenced in a study of Graves' ophthalmopathy and Graves' hyperthyroidism. Amplification of TCR beta CDR3 regions used RNA transcripts. First-round RT-PCR relied on HTBI primers, and a second-round multiplex PCR came next. TCRdb re-analysed the multiplex PCR reads in MiXCR, keeping a single row per CDR3 protein. The data show 650,000 to 800,000 distinct CDR3 sequences, over 40% seen once. The sample was peripheral blood. These receptors all stem from an adult man with Graves' ophthalmopathy.

J is TRBJ1-4 and V is TRBV2, with a tentative D call TRBD1 (6 bases). Between the trimmed V and J ends, which lost 6 bases and 5 bases, there was a span of 16 bases. CDR1 is SNHLY and CDR2 is FYNNEI in the germline V gene. This CDR3 spans 15 amino acids. The chain's CDR3 is CASRALMGANEKLFF. In DNA form, the CDR3 reads TGTGCCAGCAGGGCATTGATGGGGGCGAATGAAAAACTGTTTTTT.

In its sample, this clonotype was seen a few times. The V gene is TRBV9, the J gene TRBJ1-1; TRBD1 is a possible D gene (5 bases). Germline CDR1 is SGDLS and CDR2 is YYNGEE. The CDR3 covers 16 residues. Trimming shortened V by 4 bases and J by 1 base, and 17 bases separated the two germline ends. CDR3 protein: CASSLTWDFWNTEAFF. The CDR3 nucleotides read TGTGCCAGCAGCCTAACGTGGGACTTTTGGAACACTGAAGCTTTCTTT.

In its sample, this clonotype was seen many times. The chain is built from TRBV10-3 and TRBJ2-5; D possibly corresponds to TRBD1 (5 bases). Trimming pared 10 bases from V and 1 base from J, leaving 13 bases between. Germline V gene lookup returns CDR1 ENHRY and CDR2 SYGVKD. This CDR3 comprises 13 residues. The CDR3 here is CASRTQPQETQYF. Here the CDR3 DNA reads TGTGCCAGCAGGACACAGCCCCAAGAGACCCAGTACTTC.

The chain is built from TRBV5-6 and TRBJ2-7; a weak D match, TRBD1 (8 bases). CDR3 length: 16 residues. Trimming removed 3 bases from V and 4 bases from J, with 20 bases in between. Germline CDR1 reads SGHDT; CDR2 reads YYEEEE. CDR3 residues: CASSWGGWYRGYEQYF. The CDR3 DNA reads as TGTGCCAGCAGCTGGGGGGGGTGGTACAGGGGGTACGAGCAGTACTTC.

This clonotype has a count of ten or more. The chain employs TRBV7-2 and TRBJ2-7; D is ambiguous. CDR3 length: 11 amino acids. Germline values: CDR1 SGHTA, CDR2 FQGNSA. V was shortened by 3 bases and J by 3 bases, with 3 bases between the two germline ends. The CDR3 spells CASSFYYEQYF. For the CDR3, the DNA is TGTGCCAGCAGCTTCTACTACGAGCAGTACTTC.

The chain links TRBV6-1 to TRBJ2-7; the match to TRBD1 covers 11 bases. CDR3 length equals 14 residues. CDR1 is MNHNS, CDR2 SASEGT, per germline. Trimming cost V 4 bases and J 6 bases; bases outside gene matches: 5. The CDR3 DNA is TGTGCCAGCAGTGCAACCGGGACAGGGGGCGAGCAGTACTTC. Translated, it gives CASSATGTGGEQYF.

The chain carries TRBV25-1 and TRBJ2-5; TRBD1 matches 10 bases. The germline V gene encodes CDR1 MGHDK and CDR2 SYGVNS. The CDR3 runs 15 residues. Trimming at V came to 4 bases and at J to 5 bases, leaving 7 bases not matched to a gene. The CDR3 DNA follows: TGTGCCAGCAGTGTAACGGGACAGGGGTGGGAGACCCAGTACTTC. It is translated as CASSVTGQGWETQYF.

This clonotype was seen a handful of times. This sequence joins TRBV20-1 and TRBJ2-7; the match to TRBD1 covers 11 bases. The length of the CDR3 is 14 residues. Germline V CDR1 and CDR2: DFQATT, SNEGSKA (reference sequence). V lost 6 bases and J lost 2; bases outside the gene matches: 6. The CDR3 protein is CSAAGQGATYEQYF. For the CDR3, the DNA is TGCAGTGCGGCTGGACAGGGGGCCACCTACGAGCAGTACTTC.

This clonotype was counted only a few times. This chain uses TRBV4-3 with TRBJ2-7; D uncertain. V lost 2 bases to trimming and J lost 8 bases, with 22 bases between them. Germline lookup yields CDR1 LGHNA and CDR2 YSLEER. The CDR3 consists of 16 residues. DNA of the CDR3: TGCGCCAGCAGCCAACAAGATAGATGGAAAGGGTGGAAGCAGTACTTC. The encoded protein is CASSQQDRWKGWKQYF.

Note on this clonotype: At one of its ends the junction is not consistent with the germline gene, which may arise from a read error. This sequence joins TRBV5-4 and TRBJ2-7; 9 bases align to TRBD1. The CDR3 sequence is 15 residues long. The V gene's germline CDR1 is SGHNT and CDR2 YYREEE (reference sequence). The CDR3 DNA follows: TGCGCCAGCAGCCATCATCCGGGACAGGGCGACGAGCAGTACTTC. Amino acids: CASSHHPGQGDEQYF.

This clonotype was detected many times. This chain links TRBV5-1 with TRBJ2-5; tentatively, D is TRBD1 or TRBD2 (5 bases each). Trimming took off 3 bases at V and 4 bases at J, with 13 bases between the two ends. This CDR3 contains 14 residues. Germline V gene lookup returns CDR1 SGHRS and CDR2 YFSETQ. CDR3 bases: TGCGCCAGCAGCTGGGGCCAGAGGGGAGAGACCCAGTACTTC. The encoded protein is CASSWGQRGETQYF.

This chain joins TRBV5-6 and TRBJ1-1; D perhaps matches TRBD1 (6 bases). The germline V gene encodes CDR1 SGHDT and CDR2 YYEEEE. This CDR3 is built from 15 residues. The germline V and J ends were trimmed by 1 base and 0 bases, with 10 bases remaining between them. DNA for the CDR3: TGTGCCAGCAGCTTGTTTGACAGGATGAACACTGAAGCTTTCTTT. Translating it yields CASSLFDRMNTEAFF.

Ten or more counts support this clonotype. The chain's CDR3 is CASSEARGATQYF. In DNA, the CDR3 is TGTGCCAGCAGTGAAGCACGCGGAGCCACACAGTACTTC. The chain joins TRBV2 to TRBJ2-7; the D is unclear. Germline CDR1 reads SNHLY; CDR2 reads FYNNEI. The CDR3 is made up of 13 amino acids. V dropped 0 bases and J dropped 10 bases, with 13 bases sitting between them. The full variable domain, its missing parts supplied by reference TRBV2 and TRBJ2-7, is EPEVTQTPSHQVTQMGQEVILRCVPISNHLYFYWYRQILGQKVEFLVSFYNNEISEKSEIFDDQFSVERPDGSNFTLKIRSTKLEDSAMYFCASSEARGATQYFGPGTRLTVT.

This clonotype has a count of ten or more. This chain links TRBV7-2 with TRBJ2-5; TRBD2 agrees at 12 bases. V trimming: 4 bases; J trimming: 5 bases; junction bases outside the gene matches: 8. Germline V gene lookup returns CDR1 SGHTA and CDR2 FQGNSA. This CDR3 is built from 16 residues. The DNA for the CDR3 is TGTGCCAGCAGCTGGACTAGCGGGACCTACGGGGAGACCCAGTACTTC. Its translation is CASSWTSGTYGETQYF.

This clonotype has a count of ten or more. This chain joins TRBV4-2 and TRBJ2-7; TRBD2 matches at 12 bases. Trimming at V came to 1 base and at J to 7 bases, leaving 5 bases not matched to a gene. CDR3 length: 15 residues. Germline CDR1 LGHNA, CDR2 YNFKEQ. In nucleotides, the CDR3 is TGTGCCAGCAGCCAAGGGGCTAGCGGGAGGGAGGAGCAGTACTTC. Translated: CASSQGASGREEQYF.

This clonotype was seen repeatedly, ten times or more. This sequence joins TRBV20-1 and TRBJ1-2; perhaps TRBD1 as D (5 bases). The CDR3 length is 12 residues. Trimming removed 0 bases at V and 8 bases at J, with 10 bases between. CDR1 and CDR2 (germline): DFQATT, SNEGSKA (reference sequence). The CDR3 DNA reads TGCAGTGCTAGAGACAGGGTTCACGGCTACACCTTC. Amino acids: CSARDRVHGYTF.

This clonotype was found many times. The genes are TRBV24-1 and TRBJ2-7; D remains ambiguous. The CDR3 runs 19 residues. Trimming shortened V by 2 bases and J by 2 bases, and 24 bases separated the two germline ends. The V gene's germline CDR1 is KGHDR and CDR2 SFDVKD. CDR3: CATSDSTALGSDKAYEQYF. The CDR3 nucleotides are TGTGCCACCAGTGATTCGACCGCCCTAGGGTCCGATAAGGCCTACGAGCAGTACTTC.

The chain has TRBV6-5 and TRBJ1-2; a weak D match, TRBD1 (6 bases). The CDR3 is 17 residues long. The V end lost 5 bases, the J end lost 7 bases, and 26 bases lay between the germline ends. Germline V gene data show CDR1 as MNHEY and CDR2 as SVGAGI. CDR3 sequence: CASSPSGGATYIGGYTF. In DNA form, the CDR3 reads TGTGCCAGCAGTCCGTCGGGGGGCGCAACCTACATCGGTGGCTACACCTTC.

This clonotype was detected ten times or more. Compared with germline, one end of the junction differs, possibly owing to a read error. The genes are TRBV12-3 or TRBV12-4 and TRBJ2-5; D remains unclear. This CDR3 contains 11 residues. In DNA, the CDR3 is TGTGCCAGCAGTTTAGGGACGCGAGTAGTCTTC. Residues: CASSLGTRVVF.

The chain employs TRBV7-2 and TRBJ2-5; TRBD1 might be the D (5 bases). V lost 5 bases and J lost 1, with 14 bases in between. The V gene's germline CDR1 is SGHTA and CDR2 FQGNSA. The CDR3 has 15 residues. The CDR3 here is CASSVTGTSQETQYF. The CDR3 DNA reads as TGTGCCAGCAGCGTCACAGGAACCTCCCAAGAGACCCAGTACTTC.

The chain is built from TRBV10-3 and TRBJ2-3, with 8 bases lining up with TRBD2. The V and J ends lost 4 bases and 1 base, in that order; junction bases with no gene match: 1. This CDR3 contains 14 residues. In germline, CDR1 is ENHRY, CDR2 SYGVKD. The CDR3 sequence: CAISGAGGTDTQYF. For the CDR3, the DNA is TGTGCCATCAGTGGAGCGGGGGGCACAGATACGCAGTATTTT.

This clonotype was counted ten times or more. The chain links TRBV20-1 to TRBJ2-7, with D possibly being TRBD1 or TRBD2 (8 bases each). The CDR3 runs to 13 residues. V lost 6 bases, J lost 4 bases, and 16 bases lay in between. Germline CDR1 reads DFQATT; CDR2 reads SNEGSKA (reference sequence). As DNA, the CDR3 is TGCAGTGCCCCAGGGGGCGGGGGGTACGAGCAGTACTTC. As protein: CSAPGGGGYEQYF.

The DNA of the CDR3 is TGTGCCAGCAGTGAACGGGGGACAGGGACGACTAATGAAAAACTGTTTTTT. This gives the protein CASSERGTGTTNEKLFF. The chain recombines TRBV25-1 with TRBJ1-4; 9 nucleotides agree with TRBD1. Unmatched junction bases numbered 6, after V lost 2 bases and J lost 2 bases. Germline CDR1 is MGHDK and CDR2 is SYGVNS. This CDR3 spans 17 amino acids.